The rows below give T cell receptor beta chains drawn from one sample of a study of blood T cell repertoires in COVID-19. Generated by immunoSEQ multiplex PCR, the TCRdb table keeps only in-frame clones and is missing some. The sample shows a few hundred thousand clones, about nine tenths of them seen only once. Source material: PBMCs or T cells enriched from blood (not recorded which). Source of these receptors: a woman aged 18-29 years who had recovered from COVID-19. Both conserved end residues are part of each CDR3. Fields, in order: V gene, J gene, clone size, D gene, CDR3 DNA, CDR3 protein. D genes are given only for firm matches. The size of a clone is reported for some rows only, either as once, few or many, or as a class for expanded clones.

TRBV15,TRBJ1-5,NA,NA,TGTGCCACCAGCAGAGACCGGGGGGTATATCAGCCCCAGCATTTT,CATSRDRGVYQPQHF
TRBV30,TRBJ2-3,NA,NA,TGTGCCTGGAGTCCAGGCGGGGGCTTACGAGATACGCAGTATTTT,CAWSPGGGLRDTQYF
TRBV12-3/TRBV12-4,TRBJ1-5,NA,TRBD1,TGTGCCAGCAGTTGGGGACAGGGGCCCCAGCATTTT,CASSWGQGPQHF
TRBV18,TRBJ2-5,NA,TRBD1,TGTGCCAGCTCAGCCGGGACAGGGGTTCAAGAGACCCAGTACTTC,CASSAGTGVQETQYF
TRBV18,TRBJ1-2,NA,TRBD1,TGTGCCAGCTCTCCAAGGACAGGGGCACCATTTAACTATGGCTACACCTTC,CASSPRTGAPFNYGYTF
TRBV30,TRBJ1-2,NA,NA,TGTGCCTGGAGCCCTCGACAGTTTACTTGGGACTATGGCTACACCTTC,CAWSPRQFTWDYGYTF
TRBV6-5,TRBJ2-7,many,NA,TGTGCCGGTACAGGCAAGAGCTCCTACGAGCAGTACTTC,CAGTGKSSYEQYF
TRBV28,TRBJ2-1,once,TRBD2,TGTGCCAGCAGGTTGTTGACTAGCGGGAGAACTAATGAGCAGTTCTTC,CASRLLTSGRTNEQFF
TRBV5-6,TRBJ1-5,NA,TRBD1,TGTGCCAGCAGCTTCTATCAGGGGGGTAATCAGCCCCAGCATTTT,CASSFYQGGNQPQHF
TRBV19,TRBJ1-1,NA,NA,TGTGCCAGTAGTCACAGGGATACTGAAGCTTTCTTT,CASSHRDTEAFF
TRBV7-9,TRBJ2-1,NA,TRBD2,TGTGCCAGCAGCTCCTCCGGACTAGCGGGAGTGAATGAGCAGTTCTTC,CASSSSGLAGVNEQFF
TRBV21-1,TRBJ1-1,NA,NA,TGTGCCAGCAGGGAGGGGATCGGGCGGTTAGGCACTGAAGCTTTCTTT,CASREGIGRLGTEAFF
TRBV9,TRBJ1-2,NA,NA,TGTGCCAGCAGCCTCCATGGTTGTACGGGGTGTGGAGCTAACTATGGCTACACCTTC,CASSLHGCTGCGANYGYTF
TRBV5-1,TRBJ1-3,NA,NA,TGCGCCAGCAGCTTCGGGACTGGTGGAAACACCATATATTTT,CASSFGTGGNTIYF
TRBV19,TRBJ1-3,NA,NA,TGTGCCAGTAGAACAGCTGGAAACACCATATATTTT,CASRTAGNTIYF
TRBV2,TRBJ2-3,NA,NA,TGTGCCAGCAGGAACAGGGTCCCCACAGATACGCAGTATTTT,CASRNRVPTDTQYF
TRBV6-5,TRBJ1-1,NA,NA,TGTGCCAGCAGTCGAGTACTGGACACTGAAGCTTTCTTT,CASSRVLDTEAFF
TRBV7-9,TRBJ2-1,once,TRBD2,TGTGCCAGCAGCGTAGCGGGGCTGGAGCAGTTCTTC,CASSVAGLEQFF
TRBV7-9,TRBJ2-7,NA,NA,TGTGCCAGCAGCTTAGCGGCAACCTACGAGCAGTACTTC,CASSLAATYEQYF
TRBV3-1/TRBV3-2,TRBJ1-2,NA,NA,TGTGCCAGCAGCCAAGATCGCAGATATGGCTACACCTTC,CASSQDRRYGYTF
TRBV13,TRBJ2-5,NA,TRBD2,TGTGCCAGCAGCCGCTCCGCCGGGGGGGCGGAGACCCAGTACTTC,CASSRSAGGAETQYF
TRBV2,TRBJ2-7,NA,TRBD1,TGTGCCACCCTGAAACAGGGGGCCAACTACGAGCAGTACTTC,CATLKQGANYEQYF
TRBV30,TRBJ1-1,few,NA,TGTGCCTGGGGTGCGGGCGTCACTGAAGCTTTCTTT,CAWGAGVTEAFF
TRBV28,TRBJ2-3,few,NA,TGTGCCAGCAGTTTACGACCCCATCAGGGGGGCGGCAGGTATTTT,CASSLRPHQGGGRYF
TRBV7-2,TRBJ2-1,NA,TRBD2,TGTGCCAGCAGCCTTCTAGCGGGGGTTGGCAATGAGCAGTTCTTC,CASSLLAGVGNEQFF
TRBV10-1,TRBJ2-1,NA,TRBD2,TGCGCCAGCAGTGATGCCGGGACTAGCGGGAGAGAGCAGTTCTTC,CASSDAGTSGREQFF
TRBV25-1,TRBJ1-3,NA,NA,TGTGCCAGCAGTGACTCCGGAAACACCATATATTTT,CASSDSGNTIYF
TRBV9,TRBJ1-1,once,NA,TGTGCCAGCAGCCCGCGAGCCTCGACAGGCCCAAACACTGAAGCTTTCTTT,CASSPRASTGPNTEAFF
TRBV5-1,TRBJ1-1,NA,TRBD1,TGCGCCAGCAGCCTCACGGGGGGACAGGGAAGCACTGAAGCTTTCTTT,CASSLTGGQGSTEAFF
TRBV9,TRBJ1-2,NA,TRBD1,TGTGCCAGCAGCGTCAACGGTGAAGGGGGCCCAAACTATGGCTACACCTTC,CASSVNGEGGPNYGYTF
TRBV7-9,TRBJ1-1,few,NA,TGTGCCAGCAGCTTGGACAGTCGCACTGAAGCTTTCTTT,CASSLDSRTEAFF
TRBV2,TRBJ1-5,NA,NA,TGTGCCAGCAGTGGCGGCAGAAGCAATCAGCCCCAGCATTTT,CASSGGRSNQPQHF
TRBV7-9,TRBJ2-2,NA,NA,TGTGCCAGCAGCTTAGTTACAACCGGGGAGCTGTTTTTT,CASSLVTTGELFF
TRBV7-3,TRBJ2-3,NA,NA,TGTGCCAGCAGCTTAAACTCATTAGCTGGTACGCAGTATTTT,CASSLNSLAGTQYF
TRBV2,TRBJ2-5,NA,TRBD1,TGTGCCAGCAGCCTCCCGGGACAGGGGCCAGAGACCCAGTACTTC,CASSLPGQGPETQYF
TRBV27,TRBJ2-3,NA,TRBD2,TGTGCCAGCAGTTCTGGGACTAGCGGGAGGGATACGCAGTATTTT,CASSSGTSGRDTQYF
TRBV28,TRBJ1-5,NA,NA,TGTGCCAGCAGCCCTGGCGGCAGGGATAGCAATCAGCCCCAGCATTTT,CASSPGGRDSNQPQHF
TRBV28,TRBJ2-3,NA,TRBD2,TGTGCCAGCAGTTCGGGACTAGCGGGAGGGCTAAAGACGCAGTATTTT,CASSSGLAGGLKTQYF
TRBV14,TRBJ1-1,NA,NA,TGTGCCAGCAGCCAAGATGGCCGTATGAACACTGAAGCTTTCTTT,CASSQDGRMNTEAFF
TRBV19,TRBJ1-2,NA,NA,TGTGCCAGTAGTATATCGTCGCAGGGAGGTAGCTATGGCTACACCTTC,CASSISSQGGSYGYTF
TRBV30,TRBJ1-1,NA,NA,TGTGCCTGGAGTGGGAAGACAGGACACTACACTGAAGCTTTCTTT,CAWSGKTGHYTEAFF
TRBV29-1,TRBJ1-2,NA,NA,TGCAGCGTTGCTTCAGGGGCGGATGGCTACACCTTC,CSVASGADGYTF